The 3 T cell receptor beta chains below all came from one sample that was sequenced in a study of cytomegalovirus exposure and HLA in healthy donors. Researchers ran the PCR with 60 Vbeta and 13 Jbeta primers. Sequenced by immunoSEQ multiplex PCR; TCRdb stores in-frame clones only, minus some. Here the sample spans about 190,000 clones, more than 65% being singletons. Sequencing was performed on PBMCs. The receptor source for this set is a woman younger than 45 in good health and CMV-seropositive.

The rearrangement joins TRBV18 to TRBJ1-1, with TRBD1 identical over 10 bases. V was pared by 4 bases and J by 1 base, with 9 bases of the junction left unmatched. Germline CDR1 KGHSH, CDR2 LQKENI. This CDR3 is 17 amino acids long. The CDR3 nucleotides are TGTGCCAGCTCACGGGGGGGGACAGGGGCATCGAACACTGAAGCTTTCTTT. Translated, it gives CASSRGGTGASNTEAFF.

This clone has a handful of counts. The V gene is TRBV28, the J gene TRBJ1-2, with 8 bases fitting TRBD1. V was clipped by 4 bases and J by 2 bases; unmatched bases: 12. Looked up from germline, CDR1 is MDHEN and CDR2 is SYDVKM. The CDR3 spans 17 residues. The CDR3 DNA reads as TGTGCCAGCAGTTCCTCCGGGACAGGAGGTATCAACTATGGCTACACCTTC. Amino acid sequence: CASSSSGTGGINYGYTF.

V usage is TRBV6-4 and J usage is TRBJ1-1, with TRBD1 matching over 8 bases. Germline CDR1 and CDR2: MRHNA and SNTAGT. The trim removed 4 bases at V and 0 bases at J, leaving 4 bases unmatched. This CDR3 is 15 amino acids long. CDR3 bases: TGTGCCAGCAGTGGGGACAGGATCATGAACACTGAAGCTTTCTTT. It is translated as CASSGDRIMNTEAFF.